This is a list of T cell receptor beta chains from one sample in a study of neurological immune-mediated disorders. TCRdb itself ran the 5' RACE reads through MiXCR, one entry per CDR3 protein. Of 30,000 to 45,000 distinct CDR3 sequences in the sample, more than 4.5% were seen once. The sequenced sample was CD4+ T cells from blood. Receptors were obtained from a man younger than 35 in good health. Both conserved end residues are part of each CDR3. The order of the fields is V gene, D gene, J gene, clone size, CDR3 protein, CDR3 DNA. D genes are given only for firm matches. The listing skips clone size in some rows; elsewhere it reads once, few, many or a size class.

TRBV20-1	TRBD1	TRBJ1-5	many	CSATGQGGTQPQHF	TGCAGTGCTACAGGACAGGGAGGGACTCAGCCCCAGCATTTT
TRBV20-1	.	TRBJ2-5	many	CSGARAGQETQYF	TGCAGTGGGGCCCGGGCCGGACAAGAGACCCAGTACTTC
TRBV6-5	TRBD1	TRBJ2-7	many	CASSYSLGQGAYEQYF	TGTGCCAGCAGTTACTCCCTAGGACAGGGAGCCTACGAGCAGTACTTC
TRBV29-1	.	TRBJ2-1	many	CSASPRVLTSQQFF	TGCAGCGCTTCACCCCGGGTCCTTACGAGTCAGCAGTTCTTC
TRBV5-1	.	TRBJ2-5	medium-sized	CASSLGQYQETQYF	TGCGCCAGCAGCCTGGGCCAGTACCAAGAGACCCAGTACTTC
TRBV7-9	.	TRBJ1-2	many	CASSLGRDYGYTF	TGTGCCAGCAGCTTAGGCAGGGATTACGGCTACACCTTC
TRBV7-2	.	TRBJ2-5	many	CASSLDGWGTQYF	TGTGCCAGCAGCTTAGACGGCTGGGGGACCCAGTACTTC
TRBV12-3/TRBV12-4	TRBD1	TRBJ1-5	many	CASSLQGGNQPQHF	TGTGCCAGCAGCTTACAGGGGGGCAATCAGCCCCAGCATTTT
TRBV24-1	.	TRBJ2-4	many	CATSPGDVDIQYF	TGTGCCACCAGTCCGGGGGATGTTGACATTCAGTACTTC
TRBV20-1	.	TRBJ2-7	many	CSATTPGENHEQYF	TGCAGTGCTACAACCCCCGGGGAAAACCACGAGCAGTACTTC
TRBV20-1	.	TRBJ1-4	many	CSARDRWTQATNEKLFF	TGCAGTGCTAGAGATCGGTGGACACAAGCAACTAATGAAAAACTGTTTTTT
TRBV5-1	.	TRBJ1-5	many	CASSWGNQPQHF	TGCGCCAGCAGCTGGGGGAATCAGCCCCAGCATTTT
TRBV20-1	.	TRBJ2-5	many	CSAGNRIGAETQYF	TGCAGTGCTGGTAACAGGATTGGGGCCGAGACCCAGTACTTC
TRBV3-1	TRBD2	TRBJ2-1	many	CASSQLAGGKYNEQFF	TGTGCCAGCAGCCAACTAGCGGGGGGGAAATACAATGAGCAGTTCTTC
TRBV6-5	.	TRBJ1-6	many	CASMMGGAYNSPLHF	TGTGCCAGCATGATGGGGGGCGCTTATAATTCACCCCTCCACTTT
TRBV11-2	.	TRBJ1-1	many	CASSVLGTEAFF	TGTGCCAGCAGCGTCCTGGGGACTGAAGCTTTCTTT
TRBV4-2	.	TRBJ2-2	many	CASSPLRDSDTGELFF	TGTGCCAGCAGCCCTTTGAGGGATTCTGACACCGGGGAGCTGTTTTTT
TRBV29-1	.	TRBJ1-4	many	CSVRRTAGSEKLFF	TGCAGCGTTCGGCGCACGGCAGGCTCGGAAAAACTGTTTTTT
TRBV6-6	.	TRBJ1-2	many	CASLEGTNYGYTF	TGTGCCAGCTTGGAGGGAACTAACTATGGCTACACCTTC
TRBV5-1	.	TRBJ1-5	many	CASSLLPGQNSNQPQHF	TGCGCCAGCAGCCTCCTTCCGGGACAAAATAGCAATCAGCCCCAGCATTTT
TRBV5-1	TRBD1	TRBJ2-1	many	CASSKGTGLLDEQFF	TGCGCCAGCAGCAAGGGGACAGGGCTCCTCGATGAGCAGTTCTTC
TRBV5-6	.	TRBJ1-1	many	CASSLYGYRNTEAFF	TGTGCCAGCAGCCTTTACGGGTATCGGAACACTGAAGCTTTCTTT
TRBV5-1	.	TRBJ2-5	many	CASSLDQGTQYF	TGCGCCAGCAGCTTGGACCAGGGGACCCAGTACTTC
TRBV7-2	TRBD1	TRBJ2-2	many	CASSSQPGQGSGELFF	TGTGCCAGCAGCTCTCAACCGGGACAGGGGAGCGGGGAGCTGTTTTTT
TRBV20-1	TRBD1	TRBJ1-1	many	CSARPPGGYTEAFF	TGCAGTGCTAGACCCCCAGGGGGTTACACTGAAGCTTTCTTT
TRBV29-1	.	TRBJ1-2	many	CSVEEIRGNGYTF	TGCAGCGTTGAAGAGATTAGGGGAAATGGCTACACCTTC
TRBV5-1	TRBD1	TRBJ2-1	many	CASSAGTGGWHEQFF	TGCGCCAGCAGCGCCGGGACAGGGGGCTGGCATGAGCAGTTCTTC
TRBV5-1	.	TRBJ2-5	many	CASSLASVQETQYF	TGCGCCAGCAGCTTGGCGTCTGTGCAAGAGACCCAGTACTTC
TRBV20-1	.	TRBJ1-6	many	CSANMVGGGGSPLHF	TGCAGTGCTAACATGGTTGGGGGCGGCGGGTCACCCCTCCACTTT
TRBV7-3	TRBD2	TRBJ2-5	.	CASSRAGSGETQYF	TGTGCCAGCAGCCGAGCGGGGAGTGGGGAGACCCAGTACTTC
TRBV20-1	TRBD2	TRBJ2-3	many	CSARETGREINTQYF	TGCAGTGCTAGAGAAACCGGGCGGGAGATCAATACGCAGTATTTT
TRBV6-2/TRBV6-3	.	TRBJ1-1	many	CASSGWAGGAFF	TGTGCCAGCAGTGGCTGGGCCGGGGGAGCTTTCTTT
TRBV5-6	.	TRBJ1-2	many	CASSLVDGLLYGYTF	TGTGCCAGCAGCTTGGTAGACGGCCTTCTCTATGGCTACACCTTC
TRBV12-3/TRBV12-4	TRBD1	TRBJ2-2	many	CASSTGTGRPGELFF	TGTGCCAGCAGCACCGGGACAGGGAGGCCCGGGGAGCTGTTTTTT
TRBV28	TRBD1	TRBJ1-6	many	CASSLAGQFNF	TGTGCCAGCAGTTTGGCGGGACAGTTTAACTTT
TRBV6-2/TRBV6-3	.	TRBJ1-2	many	CASTLGDSTHGYTF	TGTGCCAGCACTTTAGGGGATTCTACGCATGGCTACACCTTC
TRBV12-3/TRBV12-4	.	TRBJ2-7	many	CASTSSWGGYEQYF	TGTGCCAGCACCTCATCGTGGGGTGGCTACGAGCAGTACTTC
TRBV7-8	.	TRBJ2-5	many	CASSLGATNQETQYF	TGTGCCAGCAGCTTAGGAGCTACCAACCAAGAGACCCAGTACTTC
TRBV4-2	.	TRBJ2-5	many	CASSLYDGDPQETQYF	TGTGCCAGCAGCCTTTACGACGGGGACCCCCAAGAGACCCAGTACTTC
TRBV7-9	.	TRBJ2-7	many	CASSLSGTYEQYF	TGTGCCAGCAGCCTGAGCGGTACCTACGAGCAGTACTTC
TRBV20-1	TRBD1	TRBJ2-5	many	CSVPGQGIVETQYF	TGCAGTGTCCCGGGACAGGGGATAGTGGAGACCCAGTACTTC
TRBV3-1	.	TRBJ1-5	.	CASSQGGRDQPQHF	TGTGCCAGCAGCCAAGGAGGTCGGGATCAGCCCCAGCATTTT
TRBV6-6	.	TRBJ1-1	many	CASSTPGRTEAFF	TGTGCCAGCAGTACCCCCGGACGGACTGAAGCTTTCTTT